Shown below are 12 T cell receptor beta chains from a single sample sequenced in a study of TIL therapy for anti-PD-1-resistant metastatic lung cancer. The time point: pre-treatment sample, taken before nivolumab and TIL therapy. The immunoSEQ assay was v3. Libraries were prepared by immunoSEQ multiplex PCR; TCRdb keeps only in-frame clonotypes and omits some of them. Here the sample spans under 55,000 clones, about 80% being singletons. The material sequenced was blood, taken at baseline. The receptor set was obtained from a woman between 30 and 85 years old with non-small cell lung cancer.

This chain connects TRBV20-1 to TRBJ1-1; D unresolved. Germline V lookup: CDR1 DFQATT, CDR2 SNEGSKA (reference sequence). V was clipped by 3 bases and J by 5 bases, with 7 bases between them. The CDR3 has 11 residues. CDR3 coding DNA: TGCAGTGCTAGGACGGGAACTGAAGCTTTCTTT. This encodes CSARTGTEAFF.

The table lists this clone with a few counts. The V and J genes are TRBV10-2 and TRBJ1-1; the D is unclear. The CDR3 length is 14 residues. Trimming removed 1 base at V and 0 bases at J, with 6 bases between. Germline CDR1 WSHSY, CDR2 SAAADI. CDR3 sequence reads: CASSELQLNTEAFF. CDR3 DNA sequence: TGCGCCAGCAGTGAGTTACAGCTGAACACTGAAGCTTTCTTT.

The genes are TRBV18 and TRBJ1-3; no clear D. This CDR3 comprises 15 residues. Trimming shortened V by 2 bases and J by 0 bases, and 8 bases separated the two germline ends. Germline V gene data show CDR1 as KGHSH and CDR2 as LQKENI. The CDR3 region has the DNA TGTGCCAGCTCACCATCCGGGCCCTCTGGAAACACCATATATTTT. It is translated as CASSPSGPSGNTIYF.

This rearrangement joins TRBV6-5 to TRBJ2-5, with 10 bases identical to TRBD2. The DNA end is a closer match to TRBJ2-7, so the J assignment may be wrong. The CDR3 consists of 13 residues. The germline gives CDR1 MNHEY, CDR2 SVGAGI. The CDR3 protein is CASRASGSHEQYF. The CDR3 region has the DNA TGTGCCAGCAGGGCTAGCGGGAGCCACGAGCAGTACTTC.

The chain couples TRBV7-2 to TRBJ1-1, with a weak D call TRBD1 (5 bases). This CDR3 spans 13 amino acids. Trimming shortened V by 4 bases and J by 4 bases, and 10 bases separated the two germline ends. Germline CDR1 is SGHTA and CDR2 is FQGNSA. This CDR3 reads CASSWSQGTEAFF. The CDR3 DNA reads TGTGCCAGCAGCTGGTCTCAGGGCACTGAAGCTTTCTTT.

There are a few counts of this clone. The chain couples TRBV14 to TRBJ1-4; no firm D call. The V and J ends lost 4 bases and 8 bases respectively, with 17 bases between them. This CDR3 region has 15 residues. The germline V gene encodes CDR1 SGHDN and CDR2 FVKESK. The CDR3 region has the DNA TGTGCCAGCAGCCCCTGGCGGGGTTACGGAGAAAAACTGTTTTTT. Its translation is CASSPWRGYGEKLFF.

V gene TRBV10-3 combines with J gene TRBJ2-5, with a weak D call TRBD2 (6 bases). Germline-derived CDR1 and CDR2 are ENHRY and SYGVKD. The CDR3 runs to 15 residues. Trimming pared 0 bases from V and 1 base from J, leaving 9 bases between. CDR3 sequence (DNA): TGTGCCATCAGTGAGTCGGGAGCGGGCCAAGAGACCCAGTACTTC. Its protein is CAISESGAGQETQYF.

In this sample, this clone turned up a few times. The rearrangement uses TRBV30 and TRBJ1-6; D ambiguous. The CDR3 totals 13 residues. The germline CDR1 and CDR2 sequences are GTSNPN and SVGIG (reference sequence). Trimming shortened V by 2 bases and J by 4 bases, and 6 bases separated the two germline ends. CDR3 amino acids: CAWSTLYNSPLHF. The CDR3 DNA sequence: TGTGCCTGGAGTACGTTGTATAATTCACCCCTCCACTTT. Full variable domain (missing parts from reference TRBV30 and TRBJ1-6): SQTIHQWPATLVQPVGSPLSLECTVEGTSNPNLYWYRQAAGRGLQLLFYSVGIGQISSEVPQNLSASRPQDRQFILSSKKLLLSDSGFYLCAWSTLYNSPLHFGNGTRLTVT.

The V gene is TRBV28, the J gene TRBJ1-5, with unresolved D. Germline V lookup: CDR1 MDHEN, CDR2 SYDVKM. V lost 1 base to trimming and J lost 3 bases, with 19 bases between them. This CDR3 contains 18 residues. CDR3 sequence: CASSLSPHQDLDNQPQHF. CDR3 in DNA: TGTGCCAGCAGTTTATCCCCCCATCAGGATTTGGACAATCAGCCCCAGCATTTT.

V usage is TRBV6-5 and J usage is TRBJ1-1, with TRBD1 matching over 8 bases. The CDR3 is 15 amino acids. V shed 7 bases and J 4 bases; nucleotides not matched to a gene: 11. The germline V gene encodes CDR1 MNHEY and CDR2 SVGAGI. The CDR3 DNA reads TGTGCCAGCATGAGCAGGGGGCTAAACGGCACTGAAGCTTTCTTT. Protein sequence: CASMSRGLNGTEAFF.

The chain uses TRBV28 and TRBJ1-3; 7 bases match TRBD1. The germline gives CDR1 MDHEN, CDR2 SYDVKM. The CDR3 totals 15 residues. Unmatched junction bases numbered 4, after V lost 3 bases and J lost 2 bases. The CDR3, as DNA: TGTGCCAGCAGTTTGTATACAGGGGCTGGAAACACCATATATTTT. It specifies CASSLYTGAGNTIYF.

The chain is built from TRBV9 and TRBJ2-3, with 11 nucleotides matching TRBD2. This CDR3 comprises 15 residues. The V segment lost 3 bases and the J segment 2 bases; nucleotides outside the gene matches: 2. Germline V gene sequence: CDR1 SGDLS, CDR2 YYNGEE. The CDR3 DNA reads as TGTGCCAGCAGCGAGGGACTAGCGGACACAGATACGCAGTATTTT. This encodes CASSEGLADTDTQYF.